This entry lists 20 T cell receptor beta chains sequenced from one sample in a study of blood T cell repertoires in COVID-19. Produced via immunoSEQ multiplex PCR; TCRdb's table is partial and in-frame only. The sample lists fewer than 200,000 clones; about 89% were seen once. The sample comprised peripheral blood. These receptors were taken from a man aged 18 to 30 who had recovered from COVID-19.

This clone appeared a few times. The V call is TRBV2, the J call TRBJ1-1, with unresolved D. Germline loops: CDR1 SNHLY, CDR2 FYNNEI. V lost 6 bases and J 0 bases, leaving 11 bases between the germline ends. This CDR3 is built from 14 residues. CDR3 DNA sequence: TGTGCCAGCAGGGTCAGGACTCTGAACACTGAAGCTTTCTTT. The encoded protein is CASRVRTLNTEAFF.

V usage is TRBV9 and J usage is TRBJ2-1, with 9 bases that match TRBD1. Unmatched junction bases numbered 7, after V lost 4 bases and J lost 8 bases. The length of the CDR3 is 14 residues. The germline CDR1 and CDR2 sequences are SGDLS and YYNGEE. The CDR3: CASSPYRGRDEQFF. The DNA for the CDR3 is TGTGCCAGCAGCCCCTACAGGGGGCGGGATGAGCAGTTCTTC.

This chain connects TRBV24-1 to TRBJ2-6; TRBD2 is a possible D gene (6 bases). Germline values: CDR1 KGHDR, CDR2 SFDVKD. V was pared by 12 bases and J by 1 base, with 15 bases between. The CDR3 has 15 residues. The CDR3 DNA follows: TGTGCCGCCGATGGCGGGGAGTCTGGGGCCAACGTCCTGACTTTC. This sequence encodes CAADGGESGANVLTF.

The chain employs TRBV5-6 and TRBJ2-3; possible D gene TRBD2, 5 bases. The CDR3 consists of 13 residues. The germline gives CDR1 SGHDT, CDR2 YYEEEE. V dropped 0 bases and J dropped 4 bases, with 6 bases sitting between them. CDR3 in amino acids: CASSLVGADTQYF. CDR3 nucleotide sequence: TGTGCCAGCAGCTTGGTGGGAGCAGATACGCAGTATTTT.

The chain combines TRBV5-4 with TRBJ2-2; D gene ambiguous. V was pared by 3 bases and J by 2 bases, with 8 bases between. From germline, CDR1 is SGHNT and CDR2 YYREEE (reference sequence). The CDR3 sequence is 14 residues long. CDR3 in amino acids: CASSSDINTGELFF. CDR3 coding DNA: TGTGCCAGCAGCTCCGACATAAACACCGGGGAGCTGTTTTTT.

As DNA, the CDR3 is TGTGCCAGCAGTGCGGACAGGGGTTGGGCTGAAGCTTTCTTT. This codes for CASSADRGWAEAFF. The chain carries TRBV2 and TRBJ1-1, with 9 bases that match TRBD1. The V and J ends lost 4 bases and 6 bases, in that order; junction bases with no gene match: 6. The germline V gene has CDR1 SNHLY and CDR2 FYNNEI. There are 14 residues in the CDR3.

Only a few counts were recorded for this clone. The chain is built from TRBV30 and TRBJ2-1; TRBD2 aligns across 12 bases. V shed 5 bases and J 9 bases; nucleotides not matched to a gene: 8. CDR3 length equals 14 residues. From germline, CDR1 is GTSNPN and CDR2 SVGIG (reference sequence). The CDR3 bases are TGTGCCTGGGGGTCACTAGCGGGAGGCGGTGAGCAGTTCTTC. This codes for CAWGSLAGGGEQFF.

This chain connects TRBV6-1 to TRBJ2-5; perhaps TRBD2 as D (6 bases). V shed 1 base and J shed 5 bases, with 14 bases lying between them. The V gene's germline CDR1 is MNHNS and CDR2 SASEGT. The CDR3 consists of 15 residues. DNA of the CDR3: TGTGCCAGCAGTGAAGGGGGGGAGAGGTGGGAGACCCAGTACTTC. Translated, it gives CASSEGGERWETQYF.

The chain employs TRBV5-1 and TRBJ2-2, with 7 bases lining up with TRBD1. J was trimmed by 5 bases and V by 2 bases; bases with no gene match: 9. The CDR3 is 16 residues long. Germline V lookup: CDR1 SGHRS, CDR2 YFSETQ. CDR3: CASSLGLQGQTGELFF. The CDR3 DNA reads TGCGCCAGCAGCTTAGGATTACAGGGACAGACCGGGGAGCTGTTTTTT.

The V gene is TRBV5-4, the J gene TRBJ1-1, with a weak D call TRBD1 (6 bases). The germline V gene has CDR1 SGHNT and CDR2 YYREEE (reference sequence). This CDR3 has 14 residues. The ends were cut back, 3 bases at V and 5 bases at J, with 14 bases in the middle. The CDR3 sequence: CASSSKGQETEAFF. The CDR3 region has the DNA TGTGCCAGCAGCTCGAAGGGACAAGAGACTGAAGCTTTCTTT.

J is TRBJ2-1 and V is TRBV7-2; 13 bases match TRBD2. The junction had 7 bases not matched to a gene; V was cut back by 3 bases and J by 14 bases. The CDR3 spans 14 residues. Germline V lookup: CDR1 SGHTA, CDR2 FQGNSA. The CDR3 is CASSFSSTSGREFF. CDR3 DNA sequence: TGTGCCAGCAGCTTTTCAAGTACTAGCGGGAGGGAGTTCTTC.

The chain recombines TRBV2 with TRBJ2-5; TRBD2 is a possible D gene (6 bases). V lost 7 bases, J lost 5 bases, and 11 bases lay in between. The CDR3 extends over 12 amino acids. Looked up from germline, CDR1 is SNHLY and CDR2 is FYNNEI. The DNA of the CDR3 is TGTGCCAGCACCCTCGGGAGTGAGACCCAGTACTTC. Its protein is CASTLGSETQYF.

The V and J genes are TRBV19 and TRBJ2-7; weak D call: TRBD1 (6 bases). Germline V gene sequence: CDR1 LNHDA, CDR2 SQIVND (reference sequence). Trimming stripped 5 bases from V and 3 bases from J, with 14 bases between. This CDR3 comprises 14 residues. CDR3 coding DNA: TGTGCCAGTAGTTCACCTAAACAGGGCTACGAGCAGTACTTC. Its translation: CASSSPKQGYEQYF.

The gene calls are TRBV5-1 and TRBJ1-5; 9 positions agree with TRBD1. The germline gives CDR1 SGHRS, CDR2 YFSETQ. With 0 bases clipped from V and 3 bases from J, the junction kept 4 bases outside the gene matches. The CDR3 contains 16 residues. The CDR3 loop reads CASSLDGTGTNQPQHF. DNA for the CDR3: TGCGCCAGCAGCTTGGACGGGACAGGGACCAATCAGCCCCAGCATTTT.

The genes are TRBV5-1 and TRBJ2-7, with 10 bases identical to TRBD1. The germline V gene encodes CDR1 SGHRS and CDR2 YFSETQ. This CDR3 comprises 16 residues. Trimming removed 1 base from V and 3 bases from J; junction bases left unmatched: 7. DNA of the CDR3: TGCGCCAGCAGCTTGTCTGGGACAGGGGTTTTCTACGAGCAGTACTTC. It yields the protein CASSLSGTGVFYEQYF.

The chain couples TRBV7-2 to TRBJ1-4; 7 bases line up with TRBD1. The CDR3 totals 16 residues. The trim removed 3 bases at V and 1 base at J, leaving 5 bases unmatched. Per germline, CDR1 SGHTA and CDR2 FQGNSA. CDR3 sequence: CASSFNSGGTNEKLFF. The CDR3 coding sequence is TGTGCCAGCAGCTTCAATTCAGGGGGAACTAATGAAAAACTGTTTTTT.

The chain combines TRBV28 with TRBJ2-1, with 9 positions matching TRBD2. CDR1 and CDR2 (germline): MDHEN, SYDVKM. V gave up 6 bases and J gave up 1 base; unmatched junction bases: 4. The CDR3 length is 15 residues. The CDR3 reads CASSRAGGSYNEQFF. The DNA for the CDR3 is TGTGCCAGCAGCAGAGCGGGAGGTTCCTACAATGAGCAGTTCTTC.

The chain carries TRBV7-2 and TRBJ2-1, with D perhaps matching TRBD2 (5 bases). Trimming took off 4 bases at V and 4 bases at J, with 17 bases between the two ends. In germline, CDR1 is SGHTA, CDR2 FQGNSA. CDR3 length: 16 amino acids. CDR3 amino acids: CASSSRHGEAYNEQFF. CDR3 bases: TGTGCCAGCAGCTCCAGACACGGGGAAGCTTACAATGAGCAGTTCTTC.

The V call is TRBV5-5, the J call TRBJ2-3; possibly TRBD2 for D (5 bases). Germline V gives CDR1 SGHKS, CDR2 YYEKEE (reference sequence). The V and J ends lost 0 bases and 1 base respectively, with 12 bases between them. This CDR3 is built from 16 residues. CDR3 in amino acids: CASSLEGARGTDTQYF. CDR3 nucleotide sequence: TGTGCCAGCAGCTTGGAGGGAGCAAGGGGCACAGATACGCAGTATTTT.

The chain employs TRBV28 and TRBJ1-1; D is perhaps TRBD1 (5 bases). The CDR3 has 13 amino acids. CDR1 and CDR2 from the germline V gene are MDHEN and SYDVKM. V was cut by 3 bases and J by 3 bases, with 8 bases left in between. The CDR3 bases are TGTGCCAGCAGTTTCGTGGGGCACACTGAAGCTTTCTTT. Protein sequence: CASSFVGHTEAFF.